The entry below describes one TCR beta chain. Its cognate antigen is unknown. The data originate from a study of T cell responses to AZD1222 COVID-19 vaccine. General study findings and limits: Dominant at 160-218 and 743-854, vaccine-associated CD4 TCRs also spanned spike. Repertoire samples came only from after the peak T cell response. An increase in Spike-specific TCR breadth and depth was observed after two AZD1222 doses. A mostly white British donor set with more females was recruited, and clonal diversity was possibly underestimated.

The method was immunoSEQ multiplex PCR; TCRdb's version includes in-frame clones alone and lacks a portion of them. The repertoire has 110,000 to 150,000 clones, 90% to 95% of them found once; the top ten carry roughly 12%. CDR3 length: 14 amino acids. Germline V CDR1 and CDR2: SGHTA, FQGNSA. V shed 2 bases, J shed 7 bases, and the junction held 7 bases outside the gene matches. This chain connects TRBV7-2 to TRBJ2-7; 8 positions agree with TRBD2. Sample: peripheral blood, taken after recovery from COVID-19. This receptor was taken from an adult who had recovered from COVID-19. The CDR3 DNA sequence: TGTGCCAGCAGCTTAAATGGACTAGCCGGGGAGCAGTACTTC. The encoded protein is CASSLNGLAGEQYF.